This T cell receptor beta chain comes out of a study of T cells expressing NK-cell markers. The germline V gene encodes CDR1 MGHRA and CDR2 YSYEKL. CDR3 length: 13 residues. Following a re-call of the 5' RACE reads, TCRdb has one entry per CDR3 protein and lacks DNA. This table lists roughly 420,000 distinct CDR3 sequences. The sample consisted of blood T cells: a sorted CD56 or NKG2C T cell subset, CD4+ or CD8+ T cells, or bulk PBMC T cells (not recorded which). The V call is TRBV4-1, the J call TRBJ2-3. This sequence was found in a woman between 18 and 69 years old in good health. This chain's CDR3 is CASSQVGGGTQYF.